This T cell receptor beta chain derives from a study of blood T cell repertoires in COVID-19. Study at large: Italy, Spain and the United States were the sources of the convalescent and acute COVID-19 samples. T cells, B-cell-depleted T cells, or PBMCs provided the cDNA or gDNA that served as material.

The CDR3 extends over 13 amino acids. The ends were cut back, 5 bases at V and 1 base at J, with 8 bases in the middle. Germline V gene sequence: CDR1 LGHNA, CDR2 YNFKEQ. Authors' data handling: Reference gene primer amplification in the assay estimated nucleated cell counts. TCRdb's table, derived via immunoSEQ multiplex PCR, lists solely in-frame clones and lacks some. The DNA was the basis for D and trimming; V, J and clone size are from that table. The sample yields 150,000 to 200,000 clones, 81% seen once. Followed over time, Seattle patients had been enrolled while infection was active. The chain is built from TRBV4-2 and TRBJ1-2; perhaps TRBD1 as D (5 bases). Material for sequencing was peripheral blood. The TCR sequence derives from a woman of 80 years or more with COVID-19, enrolled during active disease. The CDR3 DNA sequence: TGTGCCAGCAGCGCCGACAGTAACTATGGCTACACCTTC. This translates into CASSADSNYGYTF.